The sequence of this T cell receptor beta chain was determined in a study of monozygotic twins with inflammatory bowel disease. Whole-study findings and limits: T cell subtypes were not distinguishable in this analysis. It was in IBD patients that TCRbeta diversity (inverse Simpson) was lower than in healthy co-twins.

There were approximately 3,800 ng of total RNA used for each TCR library. Template switching added UMIs carrying a 6-nucleotide sample barcode. TCRdb reprocessed the 5' RACE reads and keeps a single row for each CDR3 protein, giving no DNA. The clone table shows more than 350,000 distinct CDR3 sequences, with the ten largest holding 2.4%. About this clonotype itself: Its target is not known.

From germline, CDR1 is SEHNR and CDR2 FQNEAQ (reference sequence). The CDR3 is made up of 14 amino acids. The V gene is TRBV7-9, the J gene TRBJ2-5; TCRdb gives TRBD1 as the D gene, but with no DNA this cannot be confirmed. The sequencing sample was made of blood. The source is a human donor with ulcerative colitis or Crohn's disease, or a healthy co-twin of an affected twin (not recorded which). This chain's CDR3 is CASSSQGGQETQYF.